This paragraph covers one T cell receptor beta chain sequence. Its antigen remains undetermined. No base quality information exists; no much larger clone differs at one position. The data originate from a study of cytomegalovirus exposure and HLA in healthy donors (dated by TCRdb to the late 2010s). In the study overall: An earlier analysis of around 600 of the donors reported about 250 Gb of sequence data and some 120 million unique TCR beta sequences from 150 million to 200 million T cells. About 300 gigabases of sequencing data and around 80 million unique TCR sequences made up an early release that covered fewer than 650 HLA-typed donors. Among the roughly 410 genotyped donors, about 85% belonged to the genetic ancestry cluster associated with self-reported Caucasian donors. The aim of the study was to test whether cataloging public T cell receptors could identify signatures of past pathogen exposure. The study used immunosequencing to profile the T cell repertoires of approximately 690 subjects and linked those repertoires to cytomegalovirus serostatus. Besides the first cohort of roughly 640 subjects, a separate validation cohort made up of over 95 different subjects was used. To predict cytomegalovirus infection status, the study brought together high-throughput TCR immunosequencing, statistical association of individual TCRs with disease status, and machine learning. To study patterns of TCR occurrence, a later analysis re-analyzed previously published TCR beta repertoires from 550 to 800 donors and added high-resolution HLA genotyping. In the later analysis, no new phenotypic data were used to find candidate immune exposures; instead, reliance was placed on TCR beta sequences and their occurrence across donors. An earlier analysis of 500 to 650 of the donors applied high-throughput TCR beta sequencing to assess whether each TCR beta V gene segment acted as functional or pseudogenic. Alongside the repertoire data, information on donor age, sex, ethnicity and CMV serostatus was compiled. Genome-wide SNP genotypes for about 65% of the 666 donors were used in a later genetic analysis, which treated that subset as a discovery cohort. Every discovery cohort repertoire had been produced on one sequencing platform. Class I and class II HLA loci were covered by the typing at four-digit resolution. Typing coverage differed by locus: A, B, C, DRB1 and DQB1 were typed in about 620-640 donors, DQA1 in roughly 500, DPA1 in around 610, and DPB1 in approximately 450. Because of strong linkage in the cohort, roughly five DR-DQ haplotypes were treated as single units for association and clustering. Among 350 to 400 genotyped donors of the cohort, an average of around 240,000 unique TCR beta nucleotide sequences were sequenced per donor, about a sixth of them non-productive.

CDR3 length: 17 amino acids, cysteine to phenylalanine. CDR3 DNA only is kept here, 51 bases in frame from base 1. CDR1 and CDR2 are read off the germline V gene (reference sequence) as LNHNV and YYDKDF. Trimming costs V 0 bases and J 0 bases, and their ends lie 12 bases apart. The cohort comprised fewer than 750 healthy bone marrow donors. Cohort members were all nominally healthy when sampled, although unrecorded immune exposures were likely present. The donor tested CMV seronegative, placing the donor among the 352 seronegative members of the cohort. A peripheral blood sample was provided by each donor, and peripheral blood mononuclear cells were used for TCR beta sequencing. Genomic DNA was extracted from the blood cell samples with the Qiagen DNeasy Blood Extraction Kit. Library method: the immunoSEQ multiplex PCR assay. The multiplex PCR relied on a mix of 60 forward primers for TCR Vbeta segments and 13 reverse primers for TCR Jbeta segments. The CDR3 region of rearranged TCR beta genes was amplified from genomic DNA by a multiplex PCR assay. The amplified TCR beta libraries were sequenced on the Illumina HiSeq System as 87-base-pair reads. From the authors' description of their analysis: In a later analysis, tens of millions of unique TCR beta chains were counted across the 500 to 850 repertoires, and around 10 million of these chains were shared by at least two donors. Raw reads were error-corrected and collapsed into unique sequences with a nearest-neighbor algorithm that merged closely related sequences to remove PCR and sequencing errors. Alignment of CDR3 sequences to IMGT reference sequences was used to assign V, D and J gene segments. For a sequence to be retained, a match of at least six nucleotides to both a V gene segment and a J gene segment was required. A rearrangement counted as productive if the CDR3 had no stop codons and remained in frame with V and J, and every other rearrangement counted as non-productive. Following IMGT convention, CDR3 was defined as the stretch from the second conserved V-encoded cysteine up to the conserved J-encoded phenylalanine. The earlier analysis of 587 of the donors excluded any sequence lacking an unambiguous match to a single V gene segment. An earlier analysis of approximately 590 of the donors classified V segments as functional when productive rearrangements were above 56.7% and as segregating when the standard deviation between donors was above 5%. To diagnose cytomegalovirus status from the catalog of TCR beta chain sequences, a statistical classification framework was built. In a later analysis, TCR nucleotide sequences were compared against IMGT/GENE-DB human TR gene sequences so that V and J genes could be assigned. Using the TCRdist pipeline, a later analysis assigned CDR3 sequences along with most-parsimonious VDJ recombination scenarios. In a later analysis, each TCR beta chain was defined by its CDR3 amino acid sequence together with its V-gene family, and reads without a unique V-gene family were excluded. As a way to deal with suspected cross-contamination and a sequencing artifact, a later analysis dropped under 600 nucleotide sequences that were highly shared and had low generation probability. For each public chain, a later analysis derived a clonal expansion index from normalized ranks of inferred template counts within each repertoire. A later analysis computed generation probabilities with a VDJ recombination model fitted to out-of-frame rearrangements, and checked the results against IGoR. Hypergeometric tests were used in a later analysis to score TCR-TCR, TCR-HLA and TCR-CMV co-occurrence, with a repertoire-size bias correction applied to the TCR pairs. To estimate false discovery rates, a later analysis permuted the HLA or CMV assignments 20 times. In a later analysis, co-occurring TCRs were grouped using DBSCAN, and TCRdist sequence similarity was added for clustering within HLA-allele-positive subsets. For co-occurrence clustering, repertoires with fewer than 30,000 or more than 120,000 public chains were excluded, along with 5 or 6 repertoires with anomalous nucleotide sharing. In TCRdb, the immuneACCESS table is reduced to in-frame sequences with V and J assigned. These tables do not hold every clone; where another copy was compared, an unresolved V gene accounts for under half, and the others remain unexplained. The V and J calls and the clone size are those of that table, but D and trimming were determined from the DNA. Present in this sample are roughly 100,000 clones, around 75% of which were seen just once. The leading ten clones occupy approximately 2% of the sample.

General study outcomes and caveats: Linkage disequilibrium might explain the correlated functional status among segregating V segments, but an unknown experimental factor could not be ruled out. The sequencing pipeline was judged likely to have produced a cluster of highly shared sequence variants as a technical artifact. Assigning TCR associations to individual alleles was difficult when HLA alleles, especially DR and DQ, strongly co-occurred. A further reported finding was that TCR beta sequences accurately predicted the HLA-A and HLA-B alleles for most subjects in the first cohort. The classifier was reported to diagnose cytomegalovirus status with high specificity and sensitivity in both the original cohort and the validation cohort. Because counts were too low, 15 to 20 rarely observed V segments, including chromosome 9 orphons, were left out of the earlier analysis of about 500 of the donors. Because some donors lacked HLA typing at each locus, the association tests relied only on the typed subset. A later analysis reported that several top co-occurrence clusters appeared linked to parvovirus B19, influenza, CMV and Epstein-Barr virus. Most CMV-associated TCR beta chains appeared to be HLA-restricted in a later analysis, and the HLA associations seemed to be driven largely by CMV exposure. Because the 87-base-pair reads could not distinguish some IMGT-functional V segments, including TRBV6-2 and TRBV6-3, those segments were excluded. A later analysis found that HLA-associated TCR beta chains were more clonally expanded and had lower generation probabilities than equally common non-associated chains. The authors suggested that the approach could potentially be extended to other disease states and immunological phenotypes. Sequencing depth was assumed to be roughly uniform across donors in the presence/absence analyses, though that assumption may not hold. In a later analysis, the rate of TCR association differed among HLA loci, with DRB1 alleles having the most associated TCRs and HLA-C alleles having the fewest. According to a later genetic analysis, donors in an Asian-associated ancestry cluster had fewer N-insertions in productive TCRs than the approximately 610-donor mean. Only TCR beta chains were sequenced in this cohort, and the absence of alpha or paired-chain data limited detectable features. A later genetic analysis associated a missense DCLRE1C variant with V-gene and J-gene trimming of TCR beta chains, and an independent cohort replicated the association. At a false discovery rate of 0.05, a later analysis linked 16,951 TCR beta sequences to specific HLA alleles. While some public TCRs were present in many individuals, most TCR sequences turned up only very rarely across donors. In an earlier analysis of around 500 of the donors, most TCR beta V segments appeared in productive rearrangements about 90% or about 30% of the time, broadly matching IMGT annotations. In the study, about 150 TCR beta chains were listed as associated with cytomegalovirus. Three of the identified cytomegalovirus-associated TCR beta chains were confirmed in vitro to be specific for cytomegalovirus antigens. CMV serostatus was the only immune exposure information available for the cohort.

The receptor chain draws on TRBV15 and TRBJ1-5, with the D segment identity uncertain. This clonotype was sampled from a man aged 30 to 39 in good health and CMV-seronegative. The sequenced sample consisted of PBMCs. The DNA sequence is as follows: TGTGCCACCAGCAGAGATGCATCCAGCGCTAGCAATCAGCCCCAGCATTTT. Translated, this is CATSRDASSASNQPQHF.